This is a list of T cell receptor beta chains from one sample in a study of shared clonotypes between healthy human individuals. Sequencing was performed with immunoSEQ multiplex PCR; in TCRdb, only in-frame clones are kept and a portion is missing. This repertoire shows about 2.4 million clones, approximately 93% found once; its top ten account for 0.35% to 0.45%. The specimen sequenced was naive CD4+ T cells from PBMCs. The receptors here all came from a man between 18 and 29 years old in good health. Some clones in this sample may be carry-over from other donors' samples. Each CDR3 is given with its conserved first and last residue. D genes are given only for firm matches. The listing skips clone size in some rows; elsewhere it reads once, few, many or a size class.

-	TRBV11-3	-	TRBJ2-3	TGTGCCAGCAGCCCAGCGGTAGCGGCTGGCACAGATACGCAGTATTTT	CASSPAVAAGTDTQYF
TRBD1	TRBV28	-	TRBJ2-7	TGTGCCAGTCACAGGGGGCTTCCCTACGAGCAGTACTTC	CASHRGLPYEQYF
TRBD1	TRBV5-3	-	TRBJ2-2	TGTGCCAGAAGCTCTAGACAGGGAAGGAACACCGGGGAGCTGTTTTTT	CARSSRQGRNTGELFF
-	TRBV6-6	-	TRBJ1-1	TGTGCCAGCAGTCGACCGACAGGAATGGGAACTGAAGCTTTCTTT	CASSRPTGMGTEAFF
-	TRBV30	few	TRBJ1-1	TGTGCCTGGAGTTGGGACTTCGGGGACACTGAAGCTTTCTTT	CAWSWDFGDTEAFF
TRBD2	TRBV9	-	TRBJ2-2	TGTGCCAGCAGCGGGGTAGCGGGACTAGCGGGAGGCGAGACCGGGGAGCTGTTTTTT	CASSGVAGLAGGETGELFF
-	TRBV5-1	-	TRBJ2-7	TGCGCCAGCAGCTTGGACCCCGGCTACGAGCAGTACTTC	CASSLDPGYEQYF
TRBD2	TRBV7-9	-	TRBJ2-7	TGTGCCAGCAGCTCTAGCGGGATTCCCCAGTACTTC	CASSSSGIPQYF
-	TRBV4-3	-	TRBJ2-7	TGCGCCAGCAGCCAACTTAATAGCGGCATGGCGTCCGAGCAGTACTTC	CASSQLNSGMASEQYF
TRBD1	TRBV19	-	TRBJ2-7	TGTGCCAGTAGTTTCCGGGACAGGGGCGTTTACGAGCAGTACTTC	CASSFRDRGVYEQYF
-	TRBV7-2	-	TRBJ2-1	TGTGCCAGCAGCTTAGTCCCCTTGAACAATGAGCAGTTCTTC	CASSLVPLNNEQFF
TRBD1	TRBV28	-	TRBJ1-4	TGTGCCAGCAGTTCTCGGAACGCGGACAGGGGTTATGAAAAACTGTTTTTT	CASSSRNADRGYEKLFF
-	TRBV19	-	TRBJ2-2	TGTGCCAGTAGTATACGGCAAGCCCTGGGGGAGCTGTTTTTT	CASSIRQALGELFF
-	TRBV6-6	-	TRBJ2-6	TGTGCCAGCAGTTACCCGCAGGGGGGGCGGGCCAACGTCCTGACTTTC	CASSYPQGGRANVLTF
TRBD2	TRBV5-1	-	TRBJ2-1	TGCGCCAGCAGCTCCTCTAGCGGGAGGTCGACTACTCAGTTCTTC	CASSSSSGRSTTQFF
-	TRBV5-6	-	TRBJ1-1	TGTGCCAGCAGCTCGGGAGGGGTAGCTTTCTTT	CASSSGGVAFF